This entry lists 27 T cell receptor beta chains sequenced from one sample in a study of blood T cells in healthy people across ages. Sample-barcoded 5' priming and a J-beta primer mix drove a second PCR of roughly 7 to 11 cycles. MiXCR, applied by TCRdb to the 5' RACE reads, yields one record per CDR3 protein. The repertoire includes 1.5 million to 2 million distinct CDR3 sequences, about two fifths of them detected once, and under 30% sits in the top ten. Sequenced input: blood. These receptor sequences come from a human donor in good health.

The chain combines TRBV6-1 with TRBJ1-2, with D uncertain. The CDR3 runs to 16 residues. The germline V gene has CDR1 MNHNS and CDR2 SASEGT. V lost 3 bases and J lost 1, with 15 bases in between. CDR3 amino acids: CASSDGPLTYNYGYTF. The DNA of the CDR3 is TGTGCCAGCAGTGACGGACCACTAACCTATAACTATGGCTACACCTTC.

This chain uses TRBV7-2 with TRBJ1-4; perhaps TRBD1 as D (6 bases). The CDR3 is 13 residues long. The V gene's germline CDR1 is SGHTA and CDR2 FQGNSA. V dropped 5 bases and J dropped 8 bases, with 12 bases sitting between them. The CDR3 coding sequence is TGTGCCAGCAGCCCGGGACAAACAGAAAAACTGTTTTTT. Its translation is CASSPGQTEKLFF.

This clonotype was seen a single time. The junction departs from the called germline gene at one end, perhaps through a read error. The V call is TRBV5-1, the J call TRBJ2-2, with a possible D match to TRBD1 (6 bases). This CDR3 comprises 15 residues. Germline values: CDR1 SGHRS, CDR2 YFSETQ. The CDR3 here is CASMYGTQNTGERFF. DNA for the CDR3: TGCGCCAGCATGTATGGGACACAGAACACCGGGGAGCGGTTTTTT.

This clonotype was picked up a small number of times. The rearrangement links TRBV12-3 or TRBV12-4 to TRBJ2-7, with TRBD1 identical over 9 bases. Losses at the gene ends were 3 bases for V and 6 bases for J; bases not matched to a gene: 3. The CDR3 runs 13 residues. The CDR3 DNA is TGTGCCAGCAGTTTTACAGGGGGCGGCGAGCAGTACTTC. Amino acids: CASSFTGGGEQYF.

Only a few counts were recorded for this clonotype. V is TRBV6-5 and J is TRBJ2-7; D may be TRBD1 (5 bases). Trimming removed 8 bases from V and 8 bases from J, with 22 bases in between. CDR1 and CDR2 (germline): MNHEY, SVGAGI. CDR3 length: 14 amino acids. The CDR3 loop reads CASGVGQGPKKQYF. DNA for the CDR3: TGTGCCAGCGGTGTGGGGCAGGGCCCAAAGAAGCAGTACTTC.

The J gene is TRBJ2-6, the V gene TRBV6-2 or TRBV6-3; D is ambiguous. CDR1 and CDR2 from the germline V gene are MNHEY and SVGEGT. V shed 0 bases and J shed 1 base, with 7 bases lying between them. This CDR3 has 16 amino acids. CDR3 nucleotide sequence: TGTGCCAGCAGTTACTCCAGCCCTTCTGGGGCCAACGTCCTGACTTTC. Amino acids: CASSYSSPSGANVLTF.

The chain joins TRBV7-6 to TRBJ1-4; 8 bases are shared with TRBD1. The CDR3 length is 16 residues. J gave up 5 bases and V 2 bases, and 7 bases lay outside the gene matches. The germline V gene encodes CDR1 SGHVS and CDR2 FNYEAQ. In DNA, the CDR3 is TGTGCCAGCAGCTTACACGACAGGGGAGCAAATGAAAAACTGTTTTTT. Translating it yields CASSLHDRGANEKLFF. The entire variable domain, with the rest obtained from reference TRBV7-6 and TRBJ1-4, is as follows: GAGVSQSPRYKVTKRGQDVALRCDPISGHVSLYWYRQALGQGPEFLTYFNYEAQQDKSGLPNDRFSAERPEGSISTLTIQRTEQRDSAMYRCASSLHDRGANEKLFFGSGTQLSVL.

The chain couples TRBV5-1 to TRBJ2-3; 9 bases line up with TRBD2. CDR1 is SGHRS and CDR2 is YFSETQ in the germline V gene. The CDR3 extends over 16 amino acids. Trimming took 7 bases from V and 3 from J; bases not matched to a gene: 12. Here the CDR3 reads CASGYIAGAPTDTQYF. CDR3 DNA: TGCGCCAGCGGTTATATAGCGGGGGCACCGACAGATACGCAGTATTTT.

This chain connects TRBV7-7 to TRBJ2-1; the match to TRBD2 covers 7 bases. Germline V gene data show CDR1 as SSHAT and CDR2 as FNYEAQ (reference sequence). This CDR3 has 16 amino acids. The junction had 12 bases not matched to a gene; V was cut back by 5 bases and J by 5 bases. CDR3 nucleotide sequence: TGTGCCAGCAGCCGGATGGGGGGGACGGCGAACAATGAGCAGTTCTTC. Residues: CASSRMGGTANNEQFF.

This chain links TRBV4-2 with TRBJ2-5; the D gene is possibly TRBD1 (6 bases). From germline, CDR1 is LGHNA and CDR2 YNFKEQ. With 3 bases removed from V and 5 bases from J, the gap between germline ends came to 13 bases. The CDR3 has 14 amino acids. CDR3 region: CASSQKGHSETQYF. CDR3 bases: TGTGCCAGCAGCCAGAAGGGACATTCGGAGACCCAGTACTTC.

The genes are TRBV24-1 and TRBJ1-1; maybe TRBD1 (6 bases). CDR1 KGHDR and CDR2 SFDVKD come from the germline V gene. This CDR3 is built from 14 residues. V lost 2 bases and J lost 1, with 7 bases in between. CDR3 in amino acids: CATSDWGPNTEAFF. CDR3 in DNA: TGTGCCACCAGTGATTGGGGGCCGAACACTGAAGCTTTCTTT.

This chain joins TRBV20-1 and TRBJ1-2; no clear D gene. Trimming left V 2 bases short and J 0 bases short, with 10 bases between. The CDR3 has 14 residues. CDR1 and CDR2 (germline): DFQATT, SNEGSKA (reference sequence). The CDR3, as DNA: TGCAGTGCTAGACCCCACGGGGCTAACTATGGCTACACCTTC. Translated: CSARPHGANYGYTF.

A remark on this clonotype: One end of the junction is discordant with germline, which a read error may explain. The rearrangement uses TRBV12-3 or TRBV12-4 and TRBJ2-3; 7 positions match TRBD1. CDR3 size: 15 residues. The CDR3 protein is CASSFTGVTTDAQYF. The CDR3 coding sequence is TGTGCCAGCAGTTTCACAGGGGTGACGACAGATGCGCAGTATTTT.

This clonotype was counted a few times. The chain is built from TRBV30 and TRBJ1-1, with TRBD1 matching 11 bases. CDR1 and CDR2 (germline): GTSNPN, SVGIG (reference sequence). Trimming cost V 5 bases and J 0 bases; bases outside gene matches: 5. CDR3 length equals 15 residues. The CDR3: CAWSGTGGMNTEAFF. The CDR3, as DNA: TGTGCCTGGTCCGGGACAGGGGGTATGAACACTGAAGCTTTCTTT.

This clonotype was picked up a small number of times. The chain combines TRBV9 with TRBJ1-6; D remains unclear. CDR1 and CDR2 (germline): SGDLS, YYNGEE. The CDR3 is made up of 15 amino acids. V was shortened by 0 bases and J by 9 bases, with 13 bases between the two germline ends. The CDR3 here is CASSVAWGLISPLHF. The DNA for the CDR3 is TGTGCCAGCAGCGTAGCATGGGGTCTTATTTCACCCCTCCACTTT.

This chain links TRBV2 with TRBJ2-5; D is ambiguous. Germline CDR1 and CDR2: SNHLY and FYNNEI. The V and J ends lost 2 bases and 5 bases respectively, with 15 bases between them. The CDR3 runs to 15 residues. The CDR3 nucleotides read TGTGCCAGCAGTGAACTGGCGGACCCTAGGGAGACCCAGTACTTC. Its protein is CASSELADPRETQYF.

J is TRBJ2-1 and V is TRBV7-2, with D possibly TRBD2 on 6 matching bases. The CDR3 totals 14 residues. V lost 6 bases and J lost 10, with 19 bases in between. The germline gives CDR1 SGHTA, CDR2 FQGNSA. The CDR3 DNA reads as TGTGCCAGCAGAAGATTGGGGGGTTCCTACGAGCAGTTCTTC. It is translated as CASRRLGGSYEQFF.

There are a few counts of this clonotype. This chain links TRBV7-2 with TRBJ1-6; weak D call: TRBD1 (5 bases). Trimming removed 1 base at V and 16 bases at J, with 14 bases between. The V gene's germline CDR1 is SGHTA and CDR2 FQGNSA. The length of the CDR3 is 13 residues. DNA of the CDR3: TGTGCCAGCAGCTTAGTGACTGGGACGGCACTCCACTTT. It translates to CASSLVTGTALHF.

The genes are TRBV11-2 and TRBJ2-7; TRBD1 agrees at 8 bases. Trimming at V came to 2 bases and at J to 4 bases, leaving 10 bases not matched to a gene. Germline V gene sequence: CDR1 SGHAT, CDR2 FQNNGV. This CDR3 contains 16 residues. The CDR3, as DNA: TGTGCCAGCAGCTTATCATCCGGGACAGGAAAGTACGAGCAGTACTTC. Its translation: CASSLSSGTGKYEQYF.

In regard to this clonotype: A read error may be the cause here, since a much bigger clone is one base away. The chain recombines TRBV12-3 or TRBV12-4 with TRBJ1-6; 7 nucleotides line up with TRBD1. CDR3 length: 13 amino acids. Losses at the gene ends were 3 bases for V and 8 bases for J; bases not matched to a gene: 1. This chain's CDR3 is CASSFDRDSPLHF. The CDR3 nucleotides are TGTGCCAGCAGTTTCGACAGGGATTCACCCCTCCACTTT.

The gene calls are TRBV6-5 and TRBJ1-2; D gene uncertain. V was clipped by 0 bases and J by 3 bases, with 8 bases between them. Germline V gene sequence: CDR1 MNHEY, CDR2 SVGAGI. CDR3 length: 14 residues. Here the CDR3 reads CASSYSGTYYGYTF. The CDR3 DNA sequence: TGTGCCAGCAGTTACTCGGGAACCTACTATGGCTACACCTTC.

In regard to this clonotype: A much larger clone differs from this one at a single base, so this may be a read error. J is TRBJ1-1 and V is TRBV7-2, with D perhaps TRBD1 (6 bases). The CDR3 contains 15 residues. Germline assignment: CDR1 SGHTA and CDR2 FQGNSA. This CDR3 is CAGSLVPGVRTEAFF. CDR3 in DNA: TGTGCCGGCAGCTTAGTCCCAGGGGTAAGGACTGAAGCTTTCTTT.

Many counts were recorded for this clonotype. V and J are TRBV29-1 and TRBJ2-3; 9 positions match TRBD1. Germline assignment: CDR1 SQVTM and CDR2 ANQGSEA. V lost 7 bases to trimming and J lost 7 bases; unmatched junction nucleotides: 15. The CDR3 is made up of 15 amino acids. This CDR3 is CSAELRTGVGNTQYF. CDR3 coding DNA: TGCAGCGCCGAGCTTCGGACAGGGGTAGGGAATACGCAGTATTTT.

The rearrangement uses TRBV15 and TRBJ2-1, with D possibly being TRBD1 or TRBD2 (5 bases each). V lost 5 bases, J lost 1 base, and 9 bases lay in between. CDR3 length equals 14 residues. Germline lookup yields CDR1 LNHNV and CDR2 YYDKDF (reference sequence). The CDR3 loop reads CATSFGTSYNEQFF. CDR3 bases: TGTGCCACCAGCTTCGGGACGTCCTACAATGAGCAGTTCTTC.

The sample holds one count of this clonotype. The chain joins TRBV28 to TRBJ1-6; D not resolved. CDR3 length: 13 residues. Germline CDR1 is MDHEN and CDR2 is SYDVKM. V was cut by 6 bases and J by 10 bases, with 13 bases left in between. The CDR3 region is CASRRQLGSPLHF. DNA for the CDR3: TGTGCCAGCAGAAGGCAACTCGGGTCACCCCTCCACTTT.

The chain is built from TRBV6-6 and TRBJ1-4, with TRBD1 identical over 8 bases. The CDR3 length is 16 residues. Trimming removed 3 bases from V and 9 bases from J; junction bases left unmatched: 12. Germline V gene sequence: CDR1 MNHNY, CDR2 SVGAGI (reference sequence). The CDR3 nucleotides read TGTGCCAGCAGTTATATGGGGCTGAGACAGGGGAAAAAACTGTTTTTT. This sequence encodes CASSYMGLRQGKKLFF.

V and J are TRBV20-1 and TRBJ1-2; 9 bases align to TRBD1. Germline loops: CDR1 DFQATT, CDR2 SNEGSKA (reference sequence). J gave up 4 bases and V 3 bases, and 12 bases lay outside the gene matches. This CDR3 region has 16 residues. CDR3 loop: CSASSPRTGVSYGYTF. In nucleotides, the CDR3 is TGCAGTGCTAGTAGCCCCCGGACAGGGGTTAGCTATGGCTACACCTTC.